The rows below give T cell receptor beta chains drawn from one sample of a study of T cells in Graves' hyperthyroidism and ophthalmopathy. TCRdb re-derived calls from the multiplex PCR reads in MiXCR, one entry per CDR3 protein. The table has about 420,000 distinct CDR3 sequences, roughly an eighth seen once. The sequenced sample was blood. These receptors came from a young woman with Graves' hyperthyroidism. Both conserved end residues are part of each CDR3. Fields, in order: J gene, D gene, V gene, clone size, CDR3 DNA, CDR3 protein. The D gene is left open where the match is weak. Size is stated for part of the rows, as once, few or many counts, or as a class when the clone is expanded.

j_gene: TRBJ1-6
d_gene: .
v_gene: TRBV20-1
abundance: .
CDR3nt: TGCAGTGCTAGAGGGGGTGGAGATTCACCCCTCCACTTT
CDR3aa: CSARGGGDSPLHF

j_gene: TRBJ2-5
d_gene: TRBD2
v_gene: TRBV7-3
abundance: few
CDR3nt: TGTGCCAGCAGCTTTACCGGGACTAGCGGGGAGACCCAGTACTTC
CDR3aa: CASSFTGTSGETQYF

j_gene: TRBJ2-3
d_gene: .
v_gene: TRBV3-1
abundance: many
CDR3nt: TGTGCCAGCAGCCAAAGAGGATATGAAGATACGCAGTATTTT
CDR3aa: CASSQRGYEDTQYF

j_gene: TRBJ2-1
d_gene: .
v_gene: TRBV5-5
abundance: many
CDR3nt: TGTGCCAGCAGCTCTTATCTCTACAATGAGCAGTTCTTC
CDR3aa: CASSSYLYNEQFF

j_gene: TRBJ2-7
d_gene: .
v_gene: TRBV10-1
abundance: few
CDR3nt: TGCGCCAGCAGTGAGTACTTTAACGGGGACGAGCAGTACTTC
CDR3aa: CASSEYFNGDEQYF

j_gene: TRBJ2-5
d_gene: .
v_gene: TRBV2
abundance: many
CDR3nt: TGTGCCAGCGGAGGGGGCAGGGTAGAAGAGACCCAGTACTTC
CDR3aa: CASGGGRVEETQYF

j_gene: TRBJ2-7
d_gene: .
v_gene: TRBV19
abundance: .
CDR3nt: TGTGCCAGTAGTATGAGCGGATTTGCCTACGAGCAGTACTTC
CDR3aa: CASSMSGFAYEQYF

j_gene: TRBJ2-7
d_gene: .
v_gene: TRBV6-1
abundance: many
CDR3nt: TGTGCCAGCAAACACAGCTCCTACGAGCAGTACTTC
CDR3aa: CASKHSSYEQYF

j_gene: TRBJ2-5
d_gene: .
v_gene: TRBV11-2
abundance: few
CDR3nt: TGTGCCAGCAGCTTTGCCCTACAGAATAGCCCAGGCCAGTACTTC
CDR3aa: CASSFALQNSPGQYF

j_gene: TRBJ2-1
d_gene: .
v_gene: TRBV27
abundance: few
CDR3nt: TGTGCCAGCAGTTTGAGAGAAACTCGAAATGAGCAGTTCTTC
CDR3aa: CASSLRETRNEQFF

j_gene: TRBJ2-5
d_gene: .
v_gene: TRBV7-3
abundance: many
CDR3nt: TGTGCCAGCAGCTTACTCCCTGGGGGGGCCGAGACCCAGTACTTC
CDR3aa: CASSLLPGGAETQYF

j_gene: TRBJ2-3
d_gene: .
v_gene: TRBV5-1
abundance: many
CDR3nt: TGCGCCAGCAGCTTGGAGGCGGGGTACGTCGATACGCAGTATTTT
CDR3aa: CASSLEAGYVDTQYF

j_gene: TRBJ1-2
d_gene: TRBD1
v_gene: TRBV19
abundance: .
CDR3nt: TGTGCCAGTAGTATAAACAGGGGTTGGAATGGCTACACCTTC
CDR3aa: CASSINRGWNGYTF

j_gene: TRBJ2-1
d_gene: .
v_gene: TRBV6-4
abundance: .
CDR3nt: TGTGCCAGCAGTGCTAGCGCAACCAATGAGCAGTTCTTC
CDR3aa: CASSASATNEQFF

j_gene: TRBJ2-5
d_gene: .
v_gene: TRBV7-9
abundance: many
CDR3nt: TGTGCCAGCAGCCCTGGACTCCAAGAGACCCAGTACTTC
CDR3aa: CASSPGLQETQYF

j_gene: TRBJ2-7
d_gene: .
v_gene: TRBV29-1
abundance: .
CDR3nt: TGCAGCGCTGGAGGGGGGGACAGATCCTACGAGCAGTACTTC
CDR3aa: CSAGGGDRSYEQYF

j_gene: TRBJ2-2
d_gene: .
v_gene: TRBV2
abundance: many
CDR3nt: TGTGCCAGCAGTGAGGCCAGGACCGGGGAGCTGTTTTTT
CDR3aa: CASSEARTGELFF

j_gene: TRBJ2-1
d_gene: .
v_gene: TRBV5-6
abundance: many
CDR3nt: TGTGCCAGCAGCTTGAGGCTTGCAGAGCAGTTCTTC
CDR3aa: CASSLRLAEQFF

j_gene: TRBJ2-1
d_gene: .
v_gene: TRBV30
abundance: many
CDR3nt: TGTGCCTGGAGCCACAAGGGCATTTCAGCCTACAATGAGCAGTTCTTC
CDR3aa: CAWSHKGISAYNEQFF

j_gene: TRBJ2-1
d_gene: TRBD2
v_gene: TRBV28
abundance: many
CDR3nt: TGTGCCAGCAGTTTATCCGCGGGAGGGGATGAGCAGTTCTTC
CDR3aa: CASSLSAGGDEQFF

j_gene: TRBJ2-7
d_gene: .
v_gene: TRBV12-3/TRBV12-4
abundance: .
CDR3nt: TGTGCCAGCAGTTTAACTCAGGGAGACTACGAGCAGTACTTC
CDR3aa: CASSLTQGDYEQYF

j_gene: TRBJ1-4
d_gene: .
v_gene: TRBV28
abundance: few
CDR3nt: TGTGCCAGCAGTTTTATCTCCCGACGGGAAAAACTGTTTTTT
CDR3aa: CASSFISRREKLFF

j_gene: TRBJ2-2
d_gene: .
v_gene: TRBV11-2
abundance: many
CDR3nt: TGTGCCAGCAGAGCGAATCGCGGGGCCGGGGAGCTGTTTTTT
CDR3aa: CASRANRGAGELFF

j_gene: TRBJ1-5
d_gene: .
v_gene: TRBV9
abundance: many
CDR3nt: TGTGCCAGCAGCGTAGGACAGAATAGCAATCAGCCCCAGCATTTT
CDR3aa: CASSVGQNSNQPQHF

j_gene: TRBJ2-5
d_gene: TRBD2
v_gene: TRBV4-1
abundance: .
CDR3nt: TGCGCCAGCAGCCAAGTAGCTAGCGGGATCGGGACCCAGTACTTC
CDR3aa: CASSQVASGIGTQYF

j_gene: TRBJ2-1
d_gene: .
v_gene: TRBV3-1
abundance: few
CDR3nt: TGTGCCAGCAGCCCATTGGGTCGGGGGTACAATGAGCAGTTCTTC
CDR3aa: CASSPLGRGYNEQFF

j_gene: TRBJ1-1
d_gene: .
v_gene: TRBV27
abundance: many
CDR3nt: TGTGCCAGCAGTTTAGGGGAGGCCACTGAAGCTTTCTTT
CDR3aa: CASSLGEATEAFF

j_gene: TRBJ2-1
d_gene: .
v_gene: TRBV2
abundance: few
CDR3nt: TGTGCCAGCAGCCTTTTTAGCGGTTCCTACAATGAGCAGTTCTTC
CDR3aa: CASSLFSGSYNEQFF

j_gene: TRBJ2-1
d_gene: .
v_gene: TRBV2
abundance: .
CDR3nt: TGTGCCAGCAGTGAAGTATCCTCGTACAATGAGCAGTTCTTC
CDR3aa: CASSEVSSYNEQFF

j_gene: TRBJ2-7
d_gene: .
v_gene: TRBV10-2
abundance: many
CDR3nt: TGTGCCAGCAGTGAAGGGTACGAGCAGTACTTC
CDR3aa: CASSEGYEQYF

j_gene: TRBJ2-6
d_gene: .
v_gene: TRBV7-3
abundance: .
CDR3nt: TGTGCCAGCAGCTTAAACGGGGGAGTTGCTGGGGCCAACGTCCTGACTTTC
CDR3aa: CASSLNGGVAGANVLTF

j_gene: TRBJ1-2
d_gene: TRBD1
v_gene: TRBV7-9
abundance: .
CDR3nt: TGTGCCAGCAGCTTAGGGGACAGGAGTGGGGTTAACTATGGCTACACCTTC
CDR3aa: CASSLGDRSGVNYGYTF

j_gene: TRBJ1-1
d_gene: .
v_gene: TRBV7-2
abundance: many
CDR3nt: TGTGCCAGCAGCCCGAGCCAGGGGAGGGTCACTGAAGCTTTCTTT
CDR3aa: CASSPSQGRVTEAFF

j_gene: TRBJ2-6
d_gene: .
v_gene: TRBV6-5
abundance: few
CDR3nt: TGTGCCAGCAGTTGGGGAGTTTCTGGGGCCAACGTCCTGACTTTC
CDR3aa: CASSWGVSGANVLTF

j_gene: TRBJ2-5
d_gene: TRBD2
v_gene: TRBV5-6
abundance: many
CDR3nt: TGTGCCAGCAGCTTTACCGGGACTAGCGGCTCCGACCAGTACTTC
CDR3aa: CASSFTGTSGSDQYF

j_gene: TRBJ2-7
d_gene: .
v_gene: TRBV6-1
abundance: .
CDR3nt: TGTGCCAGCAGGGAACTCACCTACGAGCAGTACTTC
CDR3aa: CASRELTYEQYF

j_gene: TRBJ2-2
d_gene: .
v_gene: TRBV6-1
abundance: many
CDR3nt: TGTGCCAGCAGTATAAGGACGGGTGGGAACACCGGGGAGCTGTTTTTT
CDR3aa: CASSIRTGGNTGELFF

j_gene: TRBJ2-7
d_gene: .
v_gene: TRBV24-1
abundance: .
CDR3nt: TGTGCCACCAGTGATCGTCTCGGGACTTACAGCTCCTACGAGCAGTACTTC
CDR3aa: CATSDRLGTYSSYEQYF

j_gene: TRBJ2-2
d_gene: TRBD1
v_gene: TRBV15
abundance: .
CDR3nt: TGTGCCACCAGCAGAGGTCCAGGGGGCGCCATCGGGGAGCTGTTTTTT
CDR3aa: CATSRGPGGAIGELFF

j_gene: TRBJ2-4
d_gene: .
v_gene: TRBV3-1
abundance: .
CDR3nt: TGTGCCAGCAGCCAAACAGGAGTTCTAGCCAAAAACATTCAGTACTTC
CDR3aa: CASSQTGVLAKNIQYF

j_gene: TRBJ1-5
d_gene: .
v_gene: TRBV7-2
abundance: many
CDR3nt: TGTGCCAGCAGCTCTGGACGCCTTAGCAATCAGCCCCAGCATTTT
CDR3aa: CASSSGRLSNQPQHF

j_gene: TRBJ2-1
d_gene: .
v_gene: TRBV5-1
abundance: many
CDR3nt: TGCGCCAGCAGCTTGACCGGGAACAACTACAATGAGCAGTTCTTC
CDR3aa: CASSLTGNNYNEQFF

j_gene: TRBJ2-2
d_gene: TRBD2
v_gene: TRBV15
abundance: .
CDR3nt: TGTGCCACCAGCAGAGGACTAGCGGGAAACACCGGGGAGCTGTTTTTT
CDR3aa: CATSRGLAGNTGELFF

j_gene: TRBJ2-7
d_gene: .
v_gene: TRBV12-3/TRBV12-4
abundance: many
CDR3nt: TGTGCCAGCAGCTTTGGGTTGGGCAGCATCGTCGCCTACGAGCAGTACTTC
CDR3aa: CASSFGLGSIVAYEQYF

j_gene: TRBJ2-5
d_gene: .
v_gene: TRBV6-1
abundance: few
CDR3nt: TGTGCCAGCAGCCGGGACAAGCTACAAGAGACCCAGTACTTC
CDR3aa: CASSRDKLQETQYF

j_gene: TRBJ2-7
d_gene: TRBD1
v_gene: TRBV27
abundance: few
CDR3nt: TGTGCCAGCAGTTTAAAGTTCTTCGGGACAGGGGCTCTCCAGCAGTACTTC
CDR3aa: CASSLKFFGTGALQQYF

j_gene: TRBJ1-1
d_gene: .
v_gene: TRBV25-1
abundance: many
CDR3nt: TGTGCCAGCAGTGAATATGGTTTCGTTGGGGCGGGAACTGAAGCTTTCTTT
CDR3aa: CASSEYGFVGAGTEAFF